This is a list of T cell receptor beta chains from one sample in a study of blood T cell repertoires in COVID-19. Generated by immunoSEQ multiplex PCR, the TCRdb table keeps only in-frame clones and is missing some. Among 220,000 or so clones listed, almost 85% were seen once. Sequenced sample: peripheral blood. All receptors derive from a woman aged 80 or older with acute or convalescent COVID-19. CDR3s include the opening cysteine and the closing phenylalanine or tryptophan. A D gene is named only where the DNA matches it firmly. Clone size is not always given. Where it is, it says once, few, many or a class for expanded clones.

len,d_gene,v_gene,abundance,j_gene,CDR3aa,CDR3nt
15,-,TRBV3-1/TRBV3-2,-,TRBJ2-1,CASSPGRQRAPEQFF,TGTGCCAGCAGCCCCGGAAGGCAGCGGGCGCCCGAGCAGTTCTTC
15,TRBD2,TRBV5-4,-,TRBJ2-3,CASSFTSGVIDTQYF,TGTGCCAGCAGTTTCACTAGCGGGGTCATCGATACGCAGTATTTT
13,TRBD1,TRBV12-3/TRBV12-4,few,TRBJ1-3,CASSLGTGGGIYF,TGTGCCAGCAGTCTCGGGACAGGGGGGGGTATCTATTTT
14,-,TRBV27,-,TRBJ2-2,CASSFWKGEGELFF,TGTGCCAGCAGTTTTTGGAAAGGAGAGGGGGAGCTGTTTTTT
13,-,TRBV3-1/TRBV3-2,-,TRBJ1-2,CASSQDKGDGYTF,TGTGCCAGCAGCCAAGATAAAGGGGATGGCTACACCTTC
12,-,TRBV7-9,-,TRBJ1-4,CASSPSSEKLFF,TGTGCCAGCAGCCCCTCCTCTGAAAAACTGTTTTTT
15,-,TRBV19,-,TRBJ1-4,CASSIGQRQNEKLFF,TGTGCCAGTAGTATAGGGCAGAGACAGAATGAAAAACTGTTTTTT
14,TRBD2,TRBV5-1,-,TRBJ2-4,CASNGEGRGNIQYF,TGCGCCAGCAACGGGGAGGGCCGCGGAAACATTCAGTACTTC
14,-,TRBV6-5,-,TRBJ1-2,CASRNRDTTYGYTF,TGTGCCAGCAGGAATCGGGACACCACTTATGGCTACACCTTC
14,-,TRBV19,-,TRBJ1-5,CASSIETAYQPQHF,TGTGCCAGTAGTATAGAGACAGCCTATCAGCCCCAGCATTTT
15,TRBD2,TRBV25-1,-,TRBJ2-3,CASSAAGGSTDTQYF,TGTGCCAGCAGTGCAGCGGGGGGTAGCACAGATACGCAGTATTTT
14,TRBD2,TRBV7-9,-,TRBJ2-5,CASSLASGAETQYF,TGTGCCAGCAGCTTAGCTAGCGGGGCAGAGACCCAGTACTTC
13,-,TRBV5-1,-,TRBJ2-5,CASAGGGTETQYF,TGCGCCAGTGCTGGCGGGGGCACGGAGACCCAGTACTTC
15,-,TRBV6-5,-,TRBJ2-7,CASRKGPADYYEQYF,TGTGCCAGCAGGAAGGGCCCAGCGGATTACTACGAGCAGTACTTC
14,-,TRBV19,-,TRBJ2-7,CASNSQTGSYEQYF,TGTGCCAGTAACTCCCAGACTGGGTCCTACGAGCAGTACTTC
16,-,TRBV6-4,-,TRBJ2-1,CASSPIPAGAYNEQFF,TGTGCCAGCAGCCCAATCCCAGCAGGGGCCTACAATGAGCAGTTCTTC
14,-,TRBV5-1,-,TRBJ2-2,CASSLLGDTGELFF,TGCGCCAGCAGCTTACTGGGAGACACCGGGGAGCTGTTTTTT
15,TRBD2,TRBV20-1,-,TRBJ2-1,CSASRFGAGVSEQFF,TGCAGTGCTAGTAGATTCGGCGCGGGAGTCAGTGAGCAGTTCTTC
15,TRBD2,TRBV11-3,few,TRBJ2-7,CASSLATSGPYEQYF,TGTGCCAGCAGCTTAGCGACTAGCGGGCCCTACGAGCAGTACTTC
14,TRBD1,TRBV10-1,-,TRBJ2-7,CATLGQGSRDEQYF,TGCGCCACCTTGGGACAGGGGAGTCGGGACGAGCAGTACTTC
13,-,TRBV5-1,-,TRBJ1-2,CASSLAGFEGYTF,TGCGCCAGCAGCTTGGCGGGTTTCGAGGGCTACACCTTC
11,-,TRBV27,-,TRBJ2-2,CASKRAGELFF,TGTGCCAGCAAACGAGCCGGGGAGCTGTTTTTT
15,TRBD2,TRBV4-2,-,TRBJ2-5,CASSQTSGRVVAQYF,TGTGCCAGCAGCCAGACTAGCGGGAGGGTTGTGGCCCAGTACTTC
13,TRBD1,TRBV18,-,TRBJ1-1,CASSTGVGTEAFF,TGTGCCAGCTCTACAGGGGTTGGGACTGAAGCTTTCTTT
16,-,TRBV9,-,TRBJ1-3,CASSVAREGRGNTIYF,TGTGCCAGCAGCGTAGCGAGGGAAGGGCGGGGAAACACCATATATTTT
13,TRBD2,TRBV28,-,TRBJ2-7,CASHSGRRDEQYF,TGTGCCAGCCATAGCGGGAGGCGGGACGAGCAGTACTTC
16,TRBD1,TRBV11-3,few,TRBJ2-5,CASSITGTGYQETQYF,TGTGCCAGCAGCATAACCGGGACAGGATATCAAGAGACCCAGTACTTC
10,-,TRBV20-1,-,TRBJ1-1,CSSTGIEAFF,TGCAGTAGCACAGGGATTGAAGCTTTCTTT
18,TRBD1,TRBV28,-,TRBJ1-4,CASSSPGGDRGFGEKLFF,TGTGCCAGCAGCTCCCCCGGGGGGGACAGGGGCTTTGGGGAAAAACTGTTTTTT
12,-,TRBV29-1,-,TRBJ2-3,CSAVSTRDTQYF,TGCAGCGCTGTCTCAACCAGAGATACGCAGTATTTT
16,TRBD1,TRBV6-5,-,TRBJ2-7,CASSYSAGTGGHEQYF,TGTGCCAGCAGTTACTCGGCTGGGACAGGGGGCCACGAGCAGTACTTC
17,-,TRBV7-9,-,TRBJ1-2,CASSLIQGSRGNYGYTF,TGTGCCAGCAGCTTAATACAGGGAAGTAGGGGAAACTATGGCTACACCTTC
14,-,TRBV19,-,TRBJ1-2,CASSIGAANYGYTF,TGTGCCAGTAGTATAGGGGCAGCTAACTATGGCTACACCTTC
14,TRBD2,TRBV7-9,-,TRBJ2-1,CASSLTASGTRWFF,TGTGCCAGCAGCTTAACGGCTAGCGGCACCCGTTGGTTCTTC
15,TRBD1,TRBV6-6,-,TRBJ2-1,CASSPRQGATREQFF,TGTGCCAGCAGTCCCCGACAGGGGGCTACTAGAGAGCAGTTCTTC
15,TRBD2,TRBV11-1,-,TRBJ2-1,CASSRIAGGYNEQFF,TGTGCCAGCAGCCGGATAGCGGGAGGGTACAATGAGCAGTTCTTC
13,TRBD1,TRBV6-5,-,TRBJ1-2,CASSPGGWGGYTF,TGTGCCAGCAGCCCAGGGGGTTGGGGTGGCTACACCTTC
12,TRBD2,TRBV2,-,TRBJ2-1,CASSTTSGEQFF,TGTGCCAGCAGCACAACTAGCGGTGAGCAGTTCTTC
14,TRBD1,TRBV19,once,TRBJ2-2,CASSRQGNTGELFF,TGTGCCAGTAGTAGACAGGGGAACACCGGGGAGCTGTTTTTT
13,TRBD1,TRBV20-1,-,TRBJ2-7,CSASMTGIYEQYF,TGCAGTGCTAGTATGACAGGGATCTACGAGCAGTACTTC
15,-,TRBV19,-,TRBJ1-5,CASSALEGRNQPQHF,TGTGCCAGTAGTGCCCTGGAGGGGAGGAATCAGCCCCAGCATTTT